This T cell receptor (beta chain) was profiled in a study of blood T cell repertoires in COVID-19. The CDR3 consists of 14 residues. Germline lookup yields CDR1 LGHDT and CDR2 YNNKEL (reference sequence). Trimming shortened V by 4 bases and J by 3 bases, and 13 bases separated the two germline ends. Original data processing: Estimated nucleated cell counts came from reference gene primer amplification. TCRdb keeps only in-frame clones here, not all; method: immunoSEQ multiplex PCR. V and J calls and clone size are copied from that table; D and trimming were computed from the DNA. The sample contains around 150,000 clones, about 88% of which appear only once.

Specimen: peripheral blood. The chain uses TRBV3-1 (or the pseudogene TRBV3-2) and TRBJ2-7; D is possibly TRBD2 (5 bases). The source is a woman between 55 and 75 years old with COVID-19, enrolled during active disease. CDR3 amino acids: CASSPGGLIYEQYF. Written as DNA, the CDR3 is TGTGCCAGCAGCCCGGGCGGGTTGATCTACGAGCAGTACTTC.